The next 2 T cell receptor beta chains were all read from a single sample in a study of CD8+CD57+ T cells in acquired aplastic anemia (dated by TCRdb to 2016 to 2019). The patients picked for sequencing were ones in whom flow cytometry had shown an expansion of CD8+CD57+ cells. TCRdb shows the sequencer as Illumina HiSeq 2000. Genomic DNA served as template for TCR beta VDJ combination and CDR3 sequence profiling. TCRdb trimmed the raw reads at Q25, called clones with MiXCR and kept productive beta chains. Records with the same CDR3 protein are collapsed into one entry carrying the most frequent genes and DNA. Recorded for this sample are some 120,000 distinct CDR3 sequences; about 43% of them occurred a single time. The ten largest clones add up to about 2.7% of the sample. Sequencing was done on a sample of sorted CD4+, CD8+, or CD8+CD57+ T cells (not recorded which) from PBMCs. The receptors derive from a human donor with aplastic anemia.

With respect to this clonotype: The missing conserved phenylalanine or tryptophan at the end of this CDR3 makes a read error likely. CDR3 amino acids: CASSGRGHNEQFL. The CDR3 region has the DNA TGTGCCAGCAGTGGACGAGGGCACAATGAGCAGTTCTTG. The chain links TRBV2 to TRBJ2-1; D possibly corresponds to TRBD2 (5 bases). The CDR3 has 13 amino acids. CDR1 is SNHLY, CDR2 FYNNEI, per germline. V lost 4 bases, J lost 5 bases, and 9 bases lay in between.

The chain joins TRBV20-1 to TRBJ1-5; a weak D match, TRBD1 (5 bases). V lost 7 bases and J lost 3, with 10 bases in between. Germline assignment: CDR1 DFQATT and CDR2 SNEGSKA (reference sequence). This CDR3 has 12 amino acids. The CDR3 nucleotides are TGCAGTGTGGGACGGCCCAATCAGCCCCAGCATTTT. Residues: CSVGRPNQPQHF.